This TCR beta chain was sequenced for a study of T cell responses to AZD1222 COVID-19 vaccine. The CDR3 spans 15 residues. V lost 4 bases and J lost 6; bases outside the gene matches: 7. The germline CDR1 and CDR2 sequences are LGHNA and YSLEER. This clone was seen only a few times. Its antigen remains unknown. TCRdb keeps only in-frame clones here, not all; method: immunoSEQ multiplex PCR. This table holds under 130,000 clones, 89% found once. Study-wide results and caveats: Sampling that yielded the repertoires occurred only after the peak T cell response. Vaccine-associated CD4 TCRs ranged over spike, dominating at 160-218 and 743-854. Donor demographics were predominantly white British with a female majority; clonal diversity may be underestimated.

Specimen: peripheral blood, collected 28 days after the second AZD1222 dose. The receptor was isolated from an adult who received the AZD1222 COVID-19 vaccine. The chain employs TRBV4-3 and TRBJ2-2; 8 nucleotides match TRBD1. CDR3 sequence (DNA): TGCGCCAGCAGCCGAGGGGGACAGGTCGCCGGGGAGCTGTTTTTT. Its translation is CASSRGGQVAGELFF.